This T cell receptor (beta chain) was found in a study of a mutant IDH1 vaccine in newly diagnosed glioma. Specified time point: week 47, end of study. Each vaccine dose was 300 ug of mutant IDH1 20-mer peptide, with topical imiquimod. TCRdb's copy holds only in-frame clones and misses some; the assay was immunoSEQ multiplex PCR. The sample shows tens of thousands of clones, 75% of them seen only once. This clone occurred once. Its target is unknown. The length of the CDR3 is 17 residues. The germline V gene encodes CDR1 SGHVS and CDR2 FQNEAQ. Trimming removed 3 bases at V and 3 bases at J, with 20 bases between.

V usage is TRBV7-8 and J usage is TRBJ1-1, with D possibly matching TRBD1 (6 bases). This receptor was identified in a man aged 45-60 years with glioma. Specimen: PBMCs, collected from a glioma patient whose treatment included an IDH1 peptide vaccine. DNA of the CDR3: TGTGCCAGCAGCTTGGCACAGGGAGGCGCGGCGTACACTGAAGCTTTCTTT. Encoded protein: CASSLAQGGAAYTEAFF.